This T cell receptor (beta chain) was recovered during a study of Japanese encephalitis immunity and Zika vaccine responses (dated by TCRdb to about 2021). About the study as a whole: Each included participant got alum-adjuvanted ZPIV three times, at weeks 0, 4 and 28, with every dose being 5.0 ug. TCR repertoires were also analyzed from three flavivirus-naive individuals at weeks 2, 6 and 52 after starting ZPIV vaccination. Twelve participants received one dose of YFV vaccine (YF-VAX) before ZPIV, and roughly nine participants were flavivirus-naive. The study tested whether CD4 T cell responses to the Zika vaccine were shaped by prior Japanese encephalitis virus (JEV) or yellow fever virus (YFV) vaccination. Over five representative participants from each pre-vaccination group were selected for TCR sequencing, using samples from week 0 (after pre-vaccination and before ZPIV) and week 52. The ZIKV peptides, 15-mers that overlapped by 11 residues, were chosen for containing NetMHCpan/NetMHCII-predicted epitopes with affinity below 50 nM. Approximately eleven participants were given two doses of JEV vaccine (IXIARO) 28 days apart, two to three months before the first ZPIV dose. Stimulations used ZIKV structural-protein peptide pools split into flavivirus-conserved and non-conserved sets, or JEV or YFV peptides matching the pre-vaccination.

The germline V gene encodes CDR1 SEHNR and CDR2 FQNEAQ (reference sequence). Relative to germline, V is 5 bases shorter and J is 4 bases shorter, with 6 bases between their ends. From cysteine to phenylalanine, the CDR3 is 12 amino acids long. Here the CDR3 DNA is all that survives: 36 bases in frame from base 1. PBMCs were labeled with CellTrace CFSE and were cultured for about 6 days in RPMI containing approximately 8% human serum plus peptide pools at approximately 0.93 ug/mL each. On a BD FACSAria, proliferating CD4 T cells were sorted without fixation as live CD56-CD19-CD16-CD3+CD4+ CFSE-low cells. The enrolled adults were healthy and tested seronegative for ZIKV, JEV, YFV, DENV and WNV on microneutralization screening. The samples were drawn from a phase 1 trial of an alum-adjuvanted Zika purified-inactivated virus (ZPIV) vaccine that was randomized, double-blinded and placebo-controlled. Peripheral blood mononuclear cells were isolated by standard procedure and were kept frozen in liquid nitrogen until use.

Points the paper makes about the study in general: The analysis covered only a subset of trial participants who had three doses and adequate samples, rather than the whole vaccinated cohort. Peptide-pool deconvolution was not performed because of sample size limitations, and consequently the individual peptides driving cross-reactive responses were not identified. CD8 T cell responses to ZIKV peptide pools were of very low magnitude and seen in only a few individuals. After ZPIV, repertoire richness of CD4 T cells responding to conserved ZIKV epitopes significantly decreased in JEV-pre-vaccinated donors. Samples grouped by participant and showed no similarity between individuals, suggesting that no public TCRs were detected. Higher repertoire similarity across time-points and stimulations was observed in JEV-pre-vaccinated donors than in YFV-pre-vaccinated donors, indicating that more clonotypes were common to ZIKV and JEV stimulation.

This clonotype was counted at least ten times. Qualities for individual bases were not recorded, and no much larger clone is one base off. Libraries were prepared through 5' RACE. Before sequencing, the TCRbeta libraries were pooled in proportion to the number of cells sorted for each library. Total RNA from sorted cells was extracted with RNAzol RT, and cDNA was made with an oligo(dT) primer and a template-switching oligo. The TCRbeta V-CDR3-J region was amplified by PCR with Kapa HiFi between a SMARTer oligo primer and a TCRbeta constant-region primer. A second PCR added Illumina adaptors and sample-specific index barcodes, with HighPrep bead cleanup and Bioanalyzer confirmation of a roughly 650 bp band. Libraries were sequenced on an Illumina MiSeq with 2x151 bp paired-end reads. The authors' pipeline ran thus. Reads were demultiplexed with an in-house Java program, and MiXCR assigned TCRbeta annotations and counted clonotypes. Repertoire overlap used Morisita-Horn indices from the R package vegan, with UPGMA clustering and Circos plots of recurring clonotypes. Shannon diversity and richness were each normalized to the maximum value possible given the input cell numbers, so the resulting values fell between 0 and 1. CDR3beta sequences were aligned with MUSCLE, distances computed with SeqinR, and multidimensional scaling plotted in R. TCRdb took the public reads, trimmed them with fastp at Q25, ran MiXCR for clone calling and kept in-frame beta chains. A single entry per CDR3 protein holds the most common genes and DNA from its merged rows. These V and J calls originate from TCRdb's pipeline instead of the authors' own analysis. The sample table shows 500 to 750 distinct CDR3 sequences, and approximately 3.8% are seen once. Roughly 30% of the sample is taken by the ten largest.

The sequences come from antigen-activated CD4+ T cells from blood, cultured, collected during a Zika inactivated vaccine study. The rearranged chain carries TRBV7-9 and TRBJ1-5; the D gene cannot be named for sure. This receptor was identified in an adult woman who received an inactivated Zika virus vaccine. The nucleotide sequence is given as TGTGCCAGCAGCCGTGAAAATCAGCCCCAGCATTTT. It translates as CASSRENQPQHF.